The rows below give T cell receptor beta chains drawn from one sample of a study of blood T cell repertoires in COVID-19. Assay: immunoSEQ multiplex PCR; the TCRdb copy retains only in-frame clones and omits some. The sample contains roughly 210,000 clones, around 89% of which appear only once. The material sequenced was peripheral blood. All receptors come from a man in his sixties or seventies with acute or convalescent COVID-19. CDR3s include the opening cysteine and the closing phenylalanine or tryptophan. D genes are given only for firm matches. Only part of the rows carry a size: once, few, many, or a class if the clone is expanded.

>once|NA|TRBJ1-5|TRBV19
TGTGCCAGTACCGGGGGGGGTTCGCGGAATCAGCCCCAGCATTTT
CASTGGGSRNQPQHF
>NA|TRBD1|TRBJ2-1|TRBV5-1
TGCGCCAGCAGCTCGACAGGGAGCTCCTACAATGAGCAGTTCTTC
CASSSTGSSYNEQFF
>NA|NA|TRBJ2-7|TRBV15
TGTGCCACCAGCAACGGACGGGGTCTCTACGAGCAGTACTTC
CATSNGRGLYEQYF
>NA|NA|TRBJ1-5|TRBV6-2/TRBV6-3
TGTGCCAGCAGCCCCAGGGGTGGCAATCAGCCCCAGCATTTT
CASSPRGGNQPQHF
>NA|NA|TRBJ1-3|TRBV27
TGTGCCAGCAGTTCTGCCGGGGTAGCTGGAAACACCATATATTTT
CASSSAGVAGNTIYF
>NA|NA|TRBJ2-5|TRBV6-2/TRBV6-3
TGTGCCAGCAGTCCCCGACTATCGGAAGTACCAAGAGAGACCCAGTACTTC
CASSPRLSEVPRETQYF
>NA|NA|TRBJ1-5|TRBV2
TGTGCCAGCAGCTTAGACAGAAGTGCCAATCAGCCCCAGCATTTT
CASSLDRSANQPQHF
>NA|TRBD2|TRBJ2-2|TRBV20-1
TGCAGTGCTAGTAGCGGGAGGGCGGGGACGAACACCGGGGAGCTGTTTTTT
CSASSGRAGTNTGELFF
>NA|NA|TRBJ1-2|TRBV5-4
TGTGCCAGCAGCTTGGGGACGGACAGCTCTAGGGGCTACACCTTC
CASSLGTDSSRGYTF
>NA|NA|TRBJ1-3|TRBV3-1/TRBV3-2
TGTGCCAGCAGCCAAGGACAGTTTTCCGGAAACACCATATATTTT
CASSQGQFSGNTIYF
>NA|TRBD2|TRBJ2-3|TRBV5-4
TGTGCCAGCAGCAGAATAGCGGGAGGGCGCACAGATACGCAGTATTTT
CASSRIAGGRTDTQYF
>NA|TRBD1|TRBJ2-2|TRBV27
TGTGCCAGCAGTAAACAGGGGACCGGGGAGCTGTTTTTT
CASSKQGTGELFF
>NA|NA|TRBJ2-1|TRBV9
TGTGCCAGCAACGTCGGGGGTTACAATGAGCAGTTCTTC
CASNVGGYNEQFF
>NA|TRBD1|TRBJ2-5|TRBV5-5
TGTGCCAGCAGCGTGGACAGGGGGCGAGAGACCCAGTACTTC
CASSVDRGRETQYF
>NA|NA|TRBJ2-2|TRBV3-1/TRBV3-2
TGTGCCAGCAGCCAAGTCGCAGGGTTTACCGGGGAGCTGTTTTTT
CASSQVAGFTGELFF
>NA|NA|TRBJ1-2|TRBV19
TGTGCCAGTACAACTAACTATGGCTACACCTTC
CASTTNYGYTF
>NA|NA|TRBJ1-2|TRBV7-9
TGTGCCAGCAGCTTAGCCCTCAACTATGGCTACACCTTC
CASSLALNYGYTF
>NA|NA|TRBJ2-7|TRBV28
TGTGCCAGCAGCCGCTCAGTAAGCGGTGGGTACGAGCAGTACTTC
CASSRSVSGGYEQYF
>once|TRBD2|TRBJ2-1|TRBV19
TGTGCCAGTAGGCCGACTAGCGGGAGGGCGTATGAGCAGTTCTTC
CASRPTSGRAYEQFF
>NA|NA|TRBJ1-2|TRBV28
TGTGCCAGCAGTTACGGGACTAACTATGGCTACACCTTC
CASSYGTNYGYTF
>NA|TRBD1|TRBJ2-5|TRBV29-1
TGCAGCGCCGGGACCGGGACAGGGTTTTGGGAGACCCAGTACTTC
CSAGTGTGFWETQYF
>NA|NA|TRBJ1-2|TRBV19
TGTGCCAGTAGTGTTCGACAGCCTAACTATGGCTACACCTTC
CASSVRQPNYGYTF
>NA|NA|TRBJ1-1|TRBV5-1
TGCGCCAGCAGCTACTCGGGAGGGATGAACACTGAAGCTTTCTTT
CASSYSGGMNTEAFF
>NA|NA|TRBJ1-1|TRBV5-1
TGCGCCAGCAGCTATACAGGGAACACTGAAGCTTTCTTT
CASSYTGNTEAFF
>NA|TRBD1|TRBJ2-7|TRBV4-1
TGCGCCAGCAGCCGAGGACAGGGGGCCTTGAGCGAGCAGTACTTC
CASSRGQGALSEQYF
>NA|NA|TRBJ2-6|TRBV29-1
TGCAGCGTTTTTCCCAGGGGACCTGGGGCCAACGTCCTGACTTTC
CSVFPRGPGANVLTF
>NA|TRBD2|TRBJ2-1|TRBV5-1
TGCGCCAGCAGCATCGGGACTAGCGGGAGTAGGGCCTACAATGAGCAGTTCTTC
CASSIGTSGSRAYNEQFF
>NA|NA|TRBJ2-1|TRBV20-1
TGCAGTGCTAGTCCGACAAGGGAGGAGCAGTTCTTC
CSASPTREEQFF
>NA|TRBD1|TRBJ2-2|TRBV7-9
TGTGCCAGCAACCGGGACAGGGGATTCGCGAACACCGGGGAGCTGTTTTTT
CASNRDRGFANTGELFF
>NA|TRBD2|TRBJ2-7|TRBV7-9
TGTGCCAGCAGCTTAGCGGGAGGGACCTACGAGCAGTACTTC
CASSLAGGTYEQYF
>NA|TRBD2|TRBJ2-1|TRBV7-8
TGTGCCAGCAGCTTGGGACTAGGGTGGTTCTTC
CASSLGLGWFF
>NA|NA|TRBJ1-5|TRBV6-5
TGTGCCAGCAGTCGGGACTCACGAGGCCATCAGCCCCAGCATTTT
CASSRDSRGHQPQHF
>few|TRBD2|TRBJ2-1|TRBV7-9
TGTGCCAGCACGCTAGCGGGAGGGCCTCTCTATGAGCAGTTCTTC
CASTLAGGPLYEQFF
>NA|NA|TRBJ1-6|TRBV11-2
TGTGCCAGCGGTCGAGGGTCTCGCTCACCCCTCCACTTT
CASGRGSRSPLHF
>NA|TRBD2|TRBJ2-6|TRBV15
TGTGCCACCAGCAGAGTGGGAGGGGCCTCTGGGGCCAACGTCCTGACTTTC
CATSRVGGASGANVLTF
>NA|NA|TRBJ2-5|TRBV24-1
TGTGCCACCAGTGTCCCCGGGGTTGAGACCCAGTACTTC
CATSVPGVETQYF
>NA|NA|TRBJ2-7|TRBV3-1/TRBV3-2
TGTGCCAGCAGCCACCGGGAGCTTGGCGAGCAGTACTTC
CASSHRELGEQYF
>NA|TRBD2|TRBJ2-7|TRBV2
TGTGCCAGCAGTCGCGTCCTAGCGGGAGCCGAGCAGTACTTC
CASSRVLAGAEQYF
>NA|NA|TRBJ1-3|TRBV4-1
TGCGCCAGCAGCCAAGATGCGGGTAGAAACACCATATATTTT
CASSQDAGRNTIYF
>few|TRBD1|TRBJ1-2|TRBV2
TGTGCCAGCAGAGCTAGACAGGGCGGGGGCTACACCTTC
CASRARQGGGYTF
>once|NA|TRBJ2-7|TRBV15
TGTGCCACCAGTGTTTCGTCCTACGAGCAGTACTTC
CATSVSSYEQYF
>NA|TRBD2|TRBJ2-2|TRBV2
TGTGCCAGCAGCCCGACTAGCGGGAGGTCCGGGGAGCTGTTTTTT
CASSPTSGRSGELFF
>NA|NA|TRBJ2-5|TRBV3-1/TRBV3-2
TGTGCCAGCAGCTACAATCCGGGTAGCCGGGAGACCCAGTACTTC
CASSYNPGSRETQYF
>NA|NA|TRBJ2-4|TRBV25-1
TGTGCCAGCAGTGAACTACAGGGCAGGATTCAGTACTTC
CASSELQGRIQYF
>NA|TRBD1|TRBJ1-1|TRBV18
TGTGCCAGCCAGACAGGGATGAACACTGAAGCTTTCTTT
CASQTGMNTEAFF
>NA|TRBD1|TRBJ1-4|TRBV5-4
TGTGCCAGCAGCCCCCGGACAGGCGGGGATGAAAAACTGTTTTTT
CASSPRTGGDEKLFF
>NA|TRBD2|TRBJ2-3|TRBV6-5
TGTGCCAGCAGTACTAGCGGGAGATCCACAGATACGCAGTATTTT
CASSTSGRSTDTQYF
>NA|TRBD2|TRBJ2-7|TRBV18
TGTGCCAGCTCACTACTAGCGGGAGAACACGAGCAGTACTTC
CASSLLAGEHEQYF
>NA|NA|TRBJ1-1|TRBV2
TGTGCCAGCAGTGAGACAGGCCACGAAGCTTTCTTT
CASSETGHEAFF
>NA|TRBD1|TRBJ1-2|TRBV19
TGTGCCAGTGCCTTAGGACAGGGAAACTATGGCTACACCTTC
CASALGQGNYGYTF
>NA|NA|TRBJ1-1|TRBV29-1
TGCAGCGTTAGGAGGGTGAACACTGAAGCTTTCTTT
CSVRRVNTEAFF
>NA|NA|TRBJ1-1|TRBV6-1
TGTGCCAGCAGTGAGCGGGGGCGTCCGAGTGAAGCTTTCTTT
CASSERGRPSEAFF
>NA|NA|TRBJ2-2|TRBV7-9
TGTGCCAGCAGCCATGACATATACACCGGGGAGCTGTTTTTT
CASSHDIYTGELFF
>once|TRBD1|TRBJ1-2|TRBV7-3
TGTGCCAGCAGCTCCGGGACAGGGGATACTCTCGGCTACACCTTC
CASSSGTGDTLGYTF
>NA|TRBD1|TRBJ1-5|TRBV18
TGTGCCAGCTCAGCACGGGACAGCGGGCGCAGCAATCAGCCCCAGCATTTT
CASSARDSGRSNQPQHF
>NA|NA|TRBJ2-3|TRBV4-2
TGTGCCAGCAGCCCTAGGGGGGGGACAGATACGCAGTATTTT
CASSPRGGTDTQYF
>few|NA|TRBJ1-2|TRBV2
TGTGCCAGCAGTGATCCAGGGGATGGGAGCTACACCTTC
CASSDPGDGSYTF
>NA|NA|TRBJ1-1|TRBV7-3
TGTGCCAGCAGCTTAGGTCCGGGGTACACTGAAGCTTTCTTT
CASSLGPGYTEAFF
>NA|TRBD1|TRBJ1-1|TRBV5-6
TGTGCCAGCAGCTTGCCGGGACAGTTGAACACTGAAGCTTTCTTT
CASSLPGQLNTEAFF
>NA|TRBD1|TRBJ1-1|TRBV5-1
TGCGCCAGCAGCCCCGGGACAGGTGAAGCTTTCTTT
CASSPGTGEAFF